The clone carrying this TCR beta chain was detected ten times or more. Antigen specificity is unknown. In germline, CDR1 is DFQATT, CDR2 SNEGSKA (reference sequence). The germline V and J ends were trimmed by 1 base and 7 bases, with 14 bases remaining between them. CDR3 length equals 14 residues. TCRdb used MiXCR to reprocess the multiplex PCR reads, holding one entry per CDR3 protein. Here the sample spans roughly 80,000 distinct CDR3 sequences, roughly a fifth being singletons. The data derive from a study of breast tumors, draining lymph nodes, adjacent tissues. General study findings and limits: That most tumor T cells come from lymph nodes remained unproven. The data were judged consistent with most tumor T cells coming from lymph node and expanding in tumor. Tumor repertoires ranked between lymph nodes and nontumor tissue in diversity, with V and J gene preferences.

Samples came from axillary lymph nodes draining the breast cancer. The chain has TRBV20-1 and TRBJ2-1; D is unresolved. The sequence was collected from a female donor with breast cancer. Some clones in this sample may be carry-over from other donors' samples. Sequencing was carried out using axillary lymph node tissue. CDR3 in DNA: TGCAGTGCTAGAGGTGGCTCCGATTTTAATGAGCAGTTCTTC. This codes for CSARGGSDFNEQFF.